This is a list of T cell receptor beta chains from one sample in a study of a mutant IDH1 vaccine in newly diagnosed glioma. The method was immunoSEQ multiplex PCR; TCRdb's version includes in-frame clones alone and lacks a portion of them. The sample contains tens of thousands of clones, 93% of which appear only once. Sequences were derived from PBMCs, sampled from a glioma patient treated with radiotherapy, temozolomide or both. These receptor sequences come from a middle-aged man with glioma. The CDR3 runs from the conserved cysteine through the conserved F or W. Fields, in order: clone size, J gene, V gene, D gene, CDR3 protein, CDR3 DNA. The D gene is left open where the match is weak. Only part of the rows carry a size: once, few, many, or a class if the clone is expanded.

clone_size: .
j_call: TRBJ1-2
v_call: TRBV5-1
d_call: .
cdr3_aa: CASSFEPTRPYGYTF
cdr3_nt: TGCGCCAGCAGCTTCGAGCCTACCCGTCCCTATGGCTACACCTTC

clone_size: .
j_call: TRBJ1-5
v_call: TRBV30
d_call: .
cdr3_aa: CAWSSGMDQPQHF
cdr3_nt: TGTGCCTGGAGTTCCGGGATGGATCAGCCCCAGCATTTT

clone_size: .
j_call: TRBJ1-2
v_call: TRBV7-9
d_call: .
cdr3_aa: CASSLGPGLNGYTF
cdr3_nt: TGTGCCAGCAGCTTGGGCCCCGGTCTTAATGGCTACACCTTC

clone_size: .
j_call: TRBJ2-5
v_call: TRBV28
d_call: .
cdr3_aa: CASSLLKTQYF
cdr3_nt: TGTGCCAGCAGTTTATTAAAGACCCAGTACTTC

clone_size: .
j_call: TRBJ1-4
v_call: TRBV4-3
d_call: .
cdr3_aa: CASSQVLLANQFINEKLFF
cdr3_nt: TGCGCCAGCAGCCAAGTACTTTTGGCTAATCAGTTCATTAATGAAAAACTGTTTTTT

clone_size: .
j_call: TRBJ2-4
v_call: TRBV7-2
d_call: TRBD1
cdr3_aa: CASSFTTGGVKNIQYF
cdr3_nt: TGTGCCAGCAGCTTCACTACAGGGGGCGTCAAAAACATTCAGTACTTC

clone_size: .
j_call: TRBJ2-5
v_call: TRBV14
d_call: .
cdr3_aa: CASSQDDTVQYF
cdr3_nt: TGTGCCAGCAGCCAAGATGATACCGTCCAGTACTTC

clone_size: .
j_call: TRBJ2-3
v_call: TRBV5-5
d_call: TRBD2
cdr3_aa: CASSLGGVSTDTQYF
cdr3_nt: TGTGCCAGCAGCCTCGGGGGGGTTAGCACAGATACGCAGTATTTT

clone_size: .
j_call: TRBJ1-1
v_call: TRBV7-9
d_call: .
cdr3_aa: CASSFRETEAFF
cdr3_nt: TGTGCCAGCAGCTTTCGGGAGACTGAAGCTTTCTTT

clone_size: .
j_call: TRBJ1-5
v_call: TRBV7-9
d_call: .
cdr3_aa: CASSPPHGQPQHF
cdr3_nt: TGTGCCAGCAGCCCCCCCCACGGACAGCCCCAGCATTTT

clone_size: .
j_call: TRBJ2-1
v_call: TRBV7-9
d_call: TRBD1
cdr3_aa: CASSSQGQGEPTYNEQFF
cdr3_nt: TGTGCCAGCAGCTCCCAGGGACAGGGTGAACCCACCTACAATGAGCAGTTCTTC

clone_size: .
j_call: TRBJ1-1
v_call: TRBV7-9
d_call: .
cdr3_aa: CASSPLIGLANTEAFF
cdr3_nt: TGTGCCAGCAGCCCCCTGATCGGGTTGGCTAACACTGAAGCTTTCTTT

clone_size: .
j_call: TRBJ2-7
v_call: TRBV30
d_call: .
cdr3_aa: CAWRGHPIYEQYF
cdr3_nt: TGTGCCTGGAGAGGGCATCCTATCTACGAGCAGTACTTC

clone_size: .
j_call: TRBJ2-1
v_call: TRBV30
d_call: TRBD1
cdr3_aa: CAWRATGAPYNEQFF
cdr3_nt: TGTGCCTGGAGGGCTACAGGGGCCCCTTACAATGAGCAGTTCTTC

clone_size: .
j_call: TRBJ2-7
v_call: TRBV18
d_call: TRBD2
cdr3_aa: CASSPSGLVGYEQYF
cdr3_nt: TGTGCCAGCTCACCGAGCGGACTAGTCGGTTACGAGCAGTACTTC

clone_size: .
j_call: TRBJ1-1
v_call: TRBV19
d_call: .
cdr3_aa: CASNPHSSTEAFF
cdr3_nt: TGTGCCAGTAACCCCCACAGTAGCACTGAAGCTTTCTTT

clone_size: .
j_call: TRBJ1-1
v_call: TRBV27
d_call: .
cdr3_aa: CASSFSRVGEAFF
cdr3_nt: TGTGCCAGCAGTTTTAGCCGAGTCGGTGAAGCTTTCTTT

clone_size: once
j_call: TRBJ1-5
v_call: TRBV2
d_call: .
cdr3_aa: CASKVGVLSNQPQHF
cdr3_nt: TGTGCCAGCAAAGTTGGGGTTTTAAGCAATCAGCCCCAGCATTTT

clone_size: .
j_call: TRBJ1-2
v_call: TRBV30
d_call: TRBD1
cdr3_aa: CAWTDRGPRPTGFYGYTF
cdr3_nt: TGTGCCTGGACAGACCGGGGTCCCCGGCCGACAGGGTTCTATGGCTACACCTTC